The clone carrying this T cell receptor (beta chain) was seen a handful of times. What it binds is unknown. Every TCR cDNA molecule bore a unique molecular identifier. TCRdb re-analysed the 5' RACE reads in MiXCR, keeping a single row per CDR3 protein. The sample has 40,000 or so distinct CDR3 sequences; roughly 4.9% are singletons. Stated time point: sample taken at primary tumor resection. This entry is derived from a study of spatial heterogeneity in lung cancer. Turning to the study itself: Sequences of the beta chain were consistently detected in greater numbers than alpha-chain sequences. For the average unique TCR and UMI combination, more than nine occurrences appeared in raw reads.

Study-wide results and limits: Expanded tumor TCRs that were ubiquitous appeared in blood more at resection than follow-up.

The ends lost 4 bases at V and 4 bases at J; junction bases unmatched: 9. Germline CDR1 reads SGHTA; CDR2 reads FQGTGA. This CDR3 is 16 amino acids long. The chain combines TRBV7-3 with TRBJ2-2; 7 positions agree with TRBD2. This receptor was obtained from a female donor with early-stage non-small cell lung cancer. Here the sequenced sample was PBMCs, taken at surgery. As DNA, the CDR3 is TGTGCCAGCAGCTCGATAGGGAGGACTAGCACCGGGGAGCTGTTTTTT. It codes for CASSSIGRTSTGELFF.